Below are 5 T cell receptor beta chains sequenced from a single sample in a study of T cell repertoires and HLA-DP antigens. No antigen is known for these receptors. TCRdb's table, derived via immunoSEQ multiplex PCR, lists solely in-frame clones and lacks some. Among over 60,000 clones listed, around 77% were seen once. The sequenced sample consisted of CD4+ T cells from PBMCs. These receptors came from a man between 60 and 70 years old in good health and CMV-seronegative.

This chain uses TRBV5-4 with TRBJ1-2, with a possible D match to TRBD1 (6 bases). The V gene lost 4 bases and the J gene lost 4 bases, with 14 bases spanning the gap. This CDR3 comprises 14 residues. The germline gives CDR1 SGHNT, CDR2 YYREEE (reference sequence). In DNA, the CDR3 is TGTGCCAGCAGCCCAACAGGGTCGGGCTATGGCTACACCTTC. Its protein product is CASSPTGSGYGYTF.

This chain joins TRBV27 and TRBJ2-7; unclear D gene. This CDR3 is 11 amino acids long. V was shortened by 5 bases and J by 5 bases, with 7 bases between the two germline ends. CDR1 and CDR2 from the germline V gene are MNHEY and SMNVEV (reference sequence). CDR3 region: CASSHLDEQYF. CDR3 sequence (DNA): TGTGCCAGCAGTCACCTGGACGAGCAGTACTTC.

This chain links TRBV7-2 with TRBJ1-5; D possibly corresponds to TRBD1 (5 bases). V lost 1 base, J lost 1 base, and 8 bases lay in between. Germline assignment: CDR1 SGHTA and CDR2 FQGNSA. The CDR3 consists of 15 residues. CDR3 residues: CASSLGGGSNQPQHF. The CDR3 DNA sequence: TGTGCCAGCAGCTTAGGGGGGGGAAGCAATCAGCCCCAGCATTTT.

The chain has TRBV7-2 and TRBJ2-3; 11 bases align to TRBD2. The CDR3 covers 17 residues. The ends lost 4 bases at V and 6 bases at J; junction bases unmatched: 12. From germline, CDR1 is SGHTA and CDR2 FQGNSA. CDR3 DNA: TGTGCCAGCAGCTCTTTACTAGCGGGGGCCCTACGGGATACGCAGTATTTT. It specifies CASSSLLAGALRDTQYF.

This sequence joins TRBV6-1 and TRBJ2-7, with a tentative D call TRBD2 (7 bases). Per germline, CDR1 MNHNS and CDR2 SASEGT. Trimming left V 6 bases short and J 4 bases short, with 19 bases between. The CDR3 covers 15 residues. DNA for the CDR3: TGTGCCAGCAGCGGGGGGCAGACGGAGGTTTACGAGCAGTACGTC. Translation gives CASSGGQTEVYEQYV.